Given below is one T cell receptor (beta chain) in context. Authors' analysis steps: Estimation of nucleated cell counts was performed using reference gene primer amplification. Sequencing was performed with immunoSEQ multiplex PCR; in TCRdb, only in-frame clones are kept and a portion is missing. The D gene and trimming were derived from the DNA, and the V and J assignments and clone size from that table. The sample lists 150,000 or so clones, roughly nine tenths occurring once. These data come from a study of blood T cell repertoires in COVID-19. Whole-study context: Italy, Spain and the United States were the sources of the convalescent and acute COVID-19 samples. Nucleic acid was either cDNA or gDNA, and it came from T cells, B-cell-depleted T cells, or PBMCs.

After removal of 5 bases from V and 5 bases from J, the junction contained 8 bases not matched to a gene. The CDR3 sequence is 14 residues long. Germline-derived CDR1 and CDR2 are MGHDK and SYGVNS. The receptor was isolated from a young man with acute or convalescent COVID-19. This chain connects TRBV25-1 to TRBJ1-1; 7 bases match TRBD1. Sequencing was carried out using peripheral blood. The CDR3 region is CASSTQTGRTEAFF. Here the CDR3 DNA reads TGTGCCAGCAGTACACAGACAGGGAGAACTGAAGCTTTCTTT. Full variable domain (rest looked up from reference TRBV25-1 and TRBJ1-1): EADIYQTPRYLVIGTGKKITLECSQTMGHDKMYWYQQDPGMELHLIHYSYGVNSTEKGDLSSESTVSRIRTEHFPLTLESARPSHTSQYLCASSTQTGRTEAFFGQGTRLTVV.